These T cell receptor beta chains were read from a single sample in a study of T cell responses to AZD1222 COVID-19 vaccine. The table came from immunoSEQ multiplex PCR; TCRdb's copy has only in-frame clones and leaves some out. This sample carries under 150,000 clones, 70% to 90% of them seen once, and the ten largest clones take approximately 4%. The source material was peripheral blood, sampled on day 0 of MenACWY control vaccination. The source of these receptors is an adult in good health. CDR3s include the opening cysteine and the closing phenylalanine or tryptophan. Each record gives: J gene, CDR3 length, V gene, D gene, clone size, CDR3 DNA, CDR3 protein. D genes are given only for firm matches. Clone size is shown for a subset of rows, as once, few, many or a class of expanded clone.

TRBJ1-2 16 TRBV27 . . TGTGCCAGCAGTTTATCTGCGGGTGGGGGGCCCTATGGCTACACCTTC CASSLSAGGGPYGYTF
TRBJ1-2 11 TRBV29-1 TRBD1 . TGCAGCGCGACAGGGACCTATGGCTACACCTTC CSATGTYGYTF
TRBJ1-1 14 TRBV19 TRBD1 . TGTGCCAGTAGTATGGGACAGGGGCTAACTGAAGCTTTCTTT CASSMGQGLTEAFF
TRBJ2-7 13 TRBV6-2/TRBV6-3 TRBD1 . TGTGCCAGCAGCCCAACAGGGGGCTACGAGCAGTACTTC CASSPTGGYEQYF
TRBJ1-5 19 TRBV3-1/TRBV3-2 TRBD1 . TGTGCCAGCAGCCAAGGGCAAGCCCAGGGGGCGGGGAGCAATCAGCCCCAGCATTTT CASSQGQAQGAGSNQPQHF
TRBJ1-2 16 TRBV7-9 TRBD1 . TGTGCCAGCAGCCCCCGAGGGACAGGGGCCCCCCAAGGCTACACCTTC CASSPRGTGAPQGYTF
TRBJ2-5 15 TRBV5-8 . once TGTGCCAGCAGCTTGGAGGCAGGGCCCCAAGAGACCCAGTACTTC CASSLEAGPQETQYF
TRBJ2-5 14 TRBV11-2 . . TGTGCCAGCAGCTTAGGAGTTGCCCGAGAGACCCAGTACTTC CASSLGVARETQYF
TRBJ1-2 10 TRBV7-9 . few TGTGCCAGCTTCGGGGTTGGCTACACCTTC CASFGVGYTF
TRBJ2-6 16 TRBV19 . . TGTGCCAGTAGTATTAATGGGGCATTTGGGGCCAACGTCCTGACTTTC CASSINGAFGANVLTF
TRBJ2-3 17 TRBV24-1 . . TGTGCCACCAGTGACGCTATTACAGGGCCACTCACAGATACGCAGTATTTT CATSDAITGPLTDTQYF
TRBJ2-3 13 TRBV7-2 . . TGTGCCAGCAGCATCACCTACACAGATACGCAGTATTTT CASSITYTDTQYF
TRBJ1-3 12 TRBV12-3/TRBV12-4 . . TGTGCCACCAATTATGAAGGAAACACCATATATTTT CATNYEGNTIYF
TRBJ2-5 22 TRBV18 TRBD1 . TGTGCCAGCTCACCGGGACTTGGGGCGAGACAGGGGCCCAACAAACGACAAGAGACCCAGTACTTC CASSPGLGARQGPNKRQETQYF
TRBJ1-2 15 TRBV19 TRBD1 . TGTGCCAGTAGTATCGGGACAGGGCTTCGCTATGGCTACACCTTC CASSIGTGLRYGYTF
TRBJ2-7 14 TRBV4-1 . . TGCGCCAGCAGCCAAGAAGGAAAAGCCTACGAGCAGTACTTC CASSQEGKAYEQYF
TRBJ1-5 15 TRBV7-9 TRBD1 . TGTGCCAGCAGCTTAGGGGACAGATATAATCAGCCCCAGCATTTT CASSLGDRYNQPQHF
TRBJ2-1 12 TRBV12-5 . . TGTGCTAGTGGCCCGTCCTACAATGAGCAGTTCTTC CASGPSYNEQFF
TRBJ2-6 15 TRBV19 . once TGTGCCAGTAGTATCGGGTCGGGCGGGGCCAACGTCCTGACTTTC CASSIGSGGANVLTF
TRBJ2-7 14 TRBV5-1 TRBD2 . TGCGCCAGCAGGAGGACTAGCGGCTCCTACGAGCAGTACTTC CASRRTSGSYEQYF
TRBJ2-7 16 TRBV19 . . TGTGCCAGTAGCCCAGCGCGGGGTGGGGCAGCTAACGAGCAGTACTTC CASSPARGGAANEQYF
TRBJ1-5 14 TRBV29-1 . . TGCAGCGTTGCCCAGGGGAATAGCAATCAGCCCCAGCATTTT CSVAQGNSNQPQHF
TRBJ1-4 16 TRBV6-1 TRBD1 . TGTGCCAGCAGTGAACTAGGGGGGACAGGGGGTGAAAAACTGTTTTTT CASSELGGTGGEKLFF
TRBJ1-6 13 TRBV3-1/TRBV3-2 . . TGTGCCAGCAGCCAAGACCTAAGGTCACCCCTCCACTTT CASSQDLRSPLHF
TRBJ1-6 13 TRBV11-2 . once TGTGCCAGCAGCTACAGAAATAATTCACCCCTCCACTTT CASSYRNNSPLHF
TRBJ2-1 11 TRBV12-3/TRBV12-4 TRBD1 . TGTGCCAGCAGTTTAAGGACAGGGCAGTTCTTC CASSLRTGQFF
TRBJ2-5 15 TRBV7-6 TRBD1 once TGTGCCAGCAGCTTATACGGGACAGGGGAAGAGACCCAGTACTTC CASSLYGTGEETQYF
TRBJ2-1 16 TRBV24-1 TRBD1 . TGTGCCACCAGTGATTGGACAGGGGGCCTCTACAATGAGCAGTTCTTC CATSDWTGGLYNEQFF
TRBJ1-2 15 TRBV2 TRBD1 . TGTGCCAGCATTGAGCAGGGGGCTTCTTTCTATGGCTACACCTTC CASIEQGASFYGYTF
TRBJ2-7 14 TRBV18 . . TGTGCCAGCTCACCATCCAGGGCTATCTACGAGCAGTACTTC CASSPSRAIYEQYF
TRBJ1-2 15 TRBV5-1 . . TGCGCCAGCAGCTTTAACAGTGTGGGTGGTTATGGCTACACCTTC CASSFNSVGGYGYTF
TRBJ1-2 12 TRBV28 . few TGTGCCAGCAGTTTAGACTGGGGTGGCTACACCTTC CASSLDWGGYTF
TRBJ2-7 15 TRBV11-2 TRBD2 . TGTGCCAGCAGCTTAGGACTAGCGGGGAGCTACGAGCAGTACTTC CASSLGLAGSYEQYF
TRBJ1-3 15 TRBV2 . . TGTGCCAGCAGTGAATGGTCTAGCTCTGGAAACACCATATATTTT CASSEWSSSGNTIYF
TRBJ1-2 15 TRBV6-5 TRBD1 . TGTGCCAGCAATGCAGGGGGCTATACTAACTATGGCTACACCTTC CASNAGGYTNYGYTF
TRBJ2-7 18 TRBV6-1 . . TGTGCCAGCAGTGAAGCCTCCCCGGGGGACAGCTTTTTTTACGAGCAGTACTTC CASSEASPGDSFFYEQYF
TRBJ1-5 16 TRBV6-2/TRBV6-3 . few TGTGCCAGCAGTTACGGACAAAGCGGTAGCAATCAGCCCCAGCATTTT CASSYGQSGSNQPQHF
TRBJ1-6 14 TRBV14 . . TGTGCCAGCAGCCCCGGGGCCTGGAATTCACCCCTCCACTTT CASSPGAWNSPLHF
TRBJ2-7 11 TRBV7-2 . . TGTGCCAGCGGACAGAGTTACGAGCAGTACTTC CASGQSYEQYF
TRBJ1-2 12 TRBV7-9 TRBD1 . TGTGCCAGCAGCTTAGACAGGGGCGGCTACACCTTC CASSLDRGGYTF
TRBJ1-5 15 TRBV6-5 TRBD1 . TGTGCCAGCAGTCGACAGGGGTTAACGGATCAGCCCCAGCATTTT CASSRQGLTDQPQHF
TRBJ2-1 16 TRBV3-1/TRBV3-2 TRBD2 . TGTGCCAGCAGCCACACGACTAGCGGGGGGGTGGATGAGCAGTTCTTC CASSHTTSGGVDEQFF
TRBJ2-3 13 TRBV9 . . TGTGCCAGCAGCGTACCCCCACAGAACATCCTGTATTTT CASSVPPQNILYF
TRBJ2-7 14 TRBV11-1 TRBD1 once TGTGCCAGCAGCTGGACAACAGGGGGCTCCGAGCAGTACTTC CASSWTTGGSEQYF
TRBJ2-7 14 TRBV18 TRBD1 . TGTGCCAGCTCACCATGGGACAGGGGGGACGAGCAGTACTTC CASSPWDRGDEQYF
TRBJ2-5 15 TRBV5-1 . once TGCGCCAGCAGCTTACCCGGGACAACCCAAGAGACCCAGTACTTC CASSLPGTTQETQYF
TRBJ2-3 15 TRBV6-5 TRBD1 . TGTGCCAGCAGTTACGATAGGACAGGGTCAGATACGCAGTATTTT CASSYDRTGSDTQYF
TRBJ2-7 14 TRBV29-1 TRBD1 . TGCAGCGTGGGGACAGGGAATAGTGCGTACGAGCAGTACTTC CSVGTGNSAYEQYF
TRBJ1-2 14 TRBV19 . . TGTGCCAGTAGTACCGGCAGGGAGGCCTATGGCTACACCTTC CASSTGREAYGYTF
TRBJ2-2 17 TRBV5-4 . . TGTGCCAGCAGCCCTAAGCCGGAACGCGCGAACACCGGGGAGCTGTTTTTT CASSPKPERANTGELFF
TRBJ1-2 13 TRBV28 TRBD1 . TGTGCCACATTGACAGGGCAAGGGTATGGCTACACCTTC CATLTGQGYGYTF
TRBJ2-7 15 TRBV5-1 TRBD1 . TGCGCCAGCAGCTTGGAAGCGACAGGGTGGTACGAGCAGTACTTC CASSLEATGWYEQYF
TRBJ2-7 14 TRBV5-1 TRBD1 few TGCGCCAGCAGCACGGGACAGGGGAGCTACGAGCAGTACTTC CASSTGQGSYEQYF
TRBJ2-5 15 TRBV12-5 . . TGTGCTAGTGGTTTGCCCCCGCGACTTGTGAGGACCCAGTACTTC CASGLPPRLVRTQYF
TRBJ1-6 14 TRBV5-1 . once TGCGCCAGCAGCTTGGGAGGGGATAATTCACCCCTCCACTTT CASSLGGDNSPLHF
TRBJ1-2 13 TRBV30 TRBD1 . TGTGCCTGGAGTGTATTGACAGGGAGTGGCTACACCTTC CAWSVLTGSGYTF
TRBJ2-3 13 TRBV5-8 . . TGTGCCAGCAGCGGGGACAACTCTGATACGCAGTATTTT CASSGDNSDTQYF
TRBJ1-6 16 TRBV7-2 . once TGTGCCAGCAGCCTTCTCCGGGGCGCCTATAATTCACCCCTCCACTTT CASSLLRGAYNSPLHF